The source of this TCR beta chain is a study of T cells after posttransplantation cyclophosphamide. The study, taken as a whole, reports: After PTCy, TRB diversity resembled that of CNI/methotrexate controls.

Germline lookup yields CDR1 SGHTA and CDR2 FQGTGA. The CDR3 is made up of 15 amino acids. The V end lost 1 base, the J end lost 5 bases, and 15 bases lay between the germline ends. TCRdb's copy holds only in-frame clones and misses some; the assay was immunoSEQ multiplex PCR. Of some 5,700 clones listed, 1.8% are singletons. As regards this clone: Its antigen is not known.

Busulfan-fludarabine conditioning, marrow transplant, and cyclophosphamide on days +3 and +4 were administered. J is TRBJ2-7 and V is TRBV7-3; perhaps TRBD2 as D (6 bases). This receptor was taken from a male patient between 25 and 39 years old who received an allogeneic stem cell transplant from a related donor, was CMV-positive, and had no GVHD. A subset of T cells may come from the graft donor. This sample comprised PBMCs, obtained just over 240 days after a stem cell transplant with posttransplant cyclophosphamide. CDR3 sequence reads: CASSLIPGLFHEQYF. In DNA, the CDR3 is TGTGCCAGCAGCTTAATTCCGGGACTTTTCCACGAGCAGTACTTC.